What follows describes a single TCR beta chain. The assay was immunoSEQ multiplex PCR, and TCRdb's table has in-frame clones only and misses some. The table has around 30,000 clones, around 94% seen once. The data belong to a study of T cell changes during pregnancy in multiple sclerosis. The CDR3 has 14 amino acids. Germline V gene data show CDR1 as SGHKS and CDR2 as YYEKEE (reference sequence). V was clipped by 2 bases and J by 1 base; unmatched bases: 3. The material was CD8+ T cells from peripheral blood mononuclear cells, obtained before pregnancy. The origin of this receptor is a female donor with multiple sclerosis, enrolled in a pregnancy study. The chain has TRBV5-5 and TRBJ2-7; TRBD2 aligns across 7 bases. The CDR3 DNA reads as TGTGCCAGCAGCTTTGGGGGGGGTTCCTACGAGCAGTACTTC. Amino acid sequence: CASSFGGGSYEQYF.